The TCR beta chain described here comes from a study of Graves' ophthalmopathy and Graves' hyperthyroidism. The sequenced template was RNA, covering the TCR beta CDR3 region. Scientists carried out first-round RT-PCR using HTBI primers and then a second-round multiplex PCR. TCRdb fed the multiplex PCR reads into MiXCR, producing one record per CDR3 protein. This sample has around 51,000 distinct CDR3 sequences; over 40% occur once, and the top ten carry around 25%. Germline CDR1 and CDR2: SGHRS and YFSETQ. V trimming: 3 bases; J trimming: 5 bases; junction bases outside the gene matches: 10. The CDR3 sequence is 16 residues long. In its sample, this clonotype was seen many times.

The chain combines TRBV5-1 with TRBJ2-5, with 10 bases fitting TRBD2. The clonotype was recovered from an adult man with Graves' ophthalmopathy. Sequencing was done on a sample of peripheral blood. The CDR3 spells CASSSPLAGVLETQYF. CDR3 coding DNA: TGCGCCAGCAGCTCTCCCCTAGCGGGGGTTTTGGAGACCCAGTACTTC.